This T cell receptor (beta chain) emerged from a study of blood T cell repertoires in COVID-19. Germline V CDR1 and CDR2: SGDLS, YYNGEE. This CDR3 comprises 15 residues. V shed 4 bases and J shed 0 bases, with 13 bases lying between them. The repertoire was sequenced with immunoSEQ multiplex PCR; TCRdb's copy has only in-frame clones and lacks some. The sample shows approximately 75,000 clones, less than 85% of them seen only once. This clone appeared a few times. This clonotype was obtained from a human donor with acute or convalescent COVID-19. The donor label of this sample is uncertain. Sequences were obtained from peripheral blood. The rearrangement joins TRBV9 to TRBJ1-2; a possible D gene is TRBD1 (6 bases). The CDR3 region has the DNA TGTGCCAGCAGCCCATCAGGGGAGACTAACTATGGCTACACCTTC. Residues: CASSPSGETNYGYTF.